Listed below are T cell receptor beta chains from one sample, sequenced in a study of immune cell composition in non-small cell lung cancer. The assay was immunoSEQ multiplex PCR, and TCRdb's table has in-frame clones only and misses some. The sample shows roughly 8,000 clones, roughly 68% of them seen only once. Material: lung tumor tissue. These receptors originate from a human donor with non-small cell lung cancer. CDR3s include the opening cysteine and the closing phenylalanine or tryptophan. The D gene is left open where the match is weak. A clone size is listed for some rows: how often the clone was seen (once, few, many), or a class if it is expanded.

TRBD2	medium-sized	TRBV27	TRBJ2-2	TGTGCCAGCAGTTGGGCGGGGGGAAAGACCGGGGAGCTGTTTTTT	CASSWAGGKTGELFF
TRBD2	-	TRBV19	TRBJ2-3	TGTGCCAGTAGTATCGGACTAGCGGGACCCACAGATACGCAGTATTTT	CASSIGLAGPTDTQYF
TRBD2	-	TRBV11-1	TRBJ2-5	TGTGCCAGCAGCTTATTTGGGCGGGGGACCCTCCGCCCGCCCCAGTACTTC	CASSLFGRGTLRPPQYF
TRBD1	few	TRBV25-1	TRBJ1-4	TGTGCCAGCAGTGAACGGGACAGTGGGGAAAAACTGTTTTTT	CASSERDSGEKLFF
-	-	TRBV6-5	TRBJ1-6	TGTGCCAGCAGTTACGTGTTTTCAGGTTCACCCCTCCACTTT	CASSYVFSGSPLHF
-	few	TRBV29-1	TRBJ2-2	TGCAGCGTTGAAGACGGGCAGGGTATGAGGAACACCGGGGAGCTGTTTTTT	CSVEDGQGMRNTGELFF
TRBD2	once	TRBV5-1	TRBJ2-2	TGCGCCAGCAGCGCCCTAGCGGGAGAAACCGGGGAGCTGTTTTTT	CASSALAGETGELFF
-	-	TRBV29-1	TRBJ1-2	TGCAGCGTTGAGGCCGGGGGGGGTGGCTACACCTTC	CSVEAGGGGYTF
TRBD1	-	TRBV30	TRBJ1-2	TGTGCCTGGAGCCCCCCGCCGGGACAGGGATTTGGAGGCTACACCTTC	CAWSPPPGQGFGGYTF
TRBD2	-	TRBV30	TRBJ2-5	TGTGCCTGGAGTTTTGGTACTAGCGGGGGACAAGAGACCCAGTACTTC	CAWSFGTSGGQETQYF
TRBD2	-	TRBV30	TRBJ2-3	TGTGCCTGGAGTGGCGGGTATGAGTCAGCGGGGGATGCAGATACGCAGTATTTT	CAWSGGYESAGDADTQYF
TRBD2	-	TRBV7-2	TRBJ2-3	TGTGCCAGCAGCTTTAGCGGGGGGGCAGATACGCAGTATTTT	CASSFSGGADTQYF
TRBD1	few	TRBV4-1	TRBJ1-4	TGCGCCAGCAGCCCCGGGACAGCTAATGAAAAACTGTTTTTT	CASSPGTANEKLFF
-	few	TRBV5-1	TRBJ1-1	TGCGCCAGCAGCTTGGAGGGGGTGTACGGCACTGAAGCTTTCTTT	CASSLEGVYGTEAFF
-	-	TRBV29-1	TRBJ1-1	TGCAGCGCTCGGGTCTCAAGTGAAGCTTTCTTT	CSARVSSEAFF
-	-	TRBV6-5	TRBJ1-6	TGTGCCAGCAGTCGGAGGGCGGATGGTTCACCCCTCCACTTT	CASSRRADGSPLHF
TRBD2	-	TRBV27	TRBJ2-7	TGTGCCAGCAGGACTAGCGGGAGTTACGAGCAGTACTTC	CASRTSGSYEQYF
-	few	TRBV7-9	TRBJ1-2	TGTGCCAGCAGCACCCATGGCCGGGAGCATGGCTACACCTTC	CASSTHGREHGYTF
-	-	TRBV7-8	TRBJ2-7	TGTGCCAGCAGCTCTAGGAGCCCAGGGGTCTCCTACGAGCAGTACTTC	CASSSRSPGVSYEQYF
-	few	TRBV5-5	TRBJ1-3	TGTGCCAGCAGCTTGGTGGTCGGGAGCTCTGGAAACACCATATATTTT	CASSLVVGSSGNTIYF
-	few	TRBV28	TRBJ1-2	TGTGCCAGCAGACAAGGGGACTATGGCTACACCTTC	CASRQGDYGYTF
TRBD1	-	TRBV6-5	TRBJ2-5	TGTGCCAGCAGACCGGACAGGGCGGGGTATACCCAGTACTTC	CASRPDRAGYTQYF
-	-	TRBV4-1	TRBJ2-7	TGCGCCAGCAGCCAAGAGAAGGCAGGCAGCCGCTCCTACGAGCAGTACTTC	CASSQEKAGSRSYEQYF
-	-	TRBV6-5	TRBJ1-2	TGTGCCAGCAGTTTGAGATATGGCTATGGCTACACCTTC	CASSLRYGYGYTF
-	-	TRBV13	TRBJ1-3	TGTGCCAGCAGACCAGGGACTTCTGGAAACACCATATATTTT	CASRPGTSGNTIYF
TRBD2	-	TRBV2	TRBJ2-1	TGTGCCAGCAGGTCCGGGGGCGGGAGGGGTGATGAGCAGTTCTTC	CASRSGGGRGDEQFF
-	-	TRBV5-4	TRBJ1-2	TGTGCCAGCAGCTTGGAGAGGGCAGGGGATGGCTACACCTTC	CASSLERAGDGYTF
-	-	TRBV30	TRBJ1-3	TGTGCCTGGAGACAGGGAAACACCATATATTTT	CAWRQGNTIYF
TRBD2	-	TRBV6-1	TRBJ2-3	TGTGCCAGCAGTGGCCTAGCGGGAGTTACAGATACGCAGTATTTT	CASSGLAGVTDTQYF
-	-	TRBV19	TRBJ2-1	TGTGCCAGTAGTATAGCCGCGGATGAGCAGTTCTTC	CASSIAADEQFF
TRBD1	-	TRBV30	TRBJ1-1	TGTGCCTGGAGCCCCGGGGACAGGGGCATGAACACTGAAGCTTTCTTT	CAWSPGDRGMNTEAFF
TRBD2	-	TRBV11-2	TRBJ2-3	TGTGCCAGCAGCACGACTAGCCTCACAGATACGCAGTATTTT	CASSTTSLTDTQYF
TRBD1	-	TRBV18	TRBJ2-3	TGTGCCAGCTCGCCTAGACAGGGGGAATCAGATACGCAGTATTTT	CASSPRQGESDTQYF
-	-	TRBV6-5	TRBJ2-7	TGTGCCAGCAGTAGACAAGGCTCCTACGAGCAGTACTTC	CASSRQGSYEQYF
-	-	TRBV19	TRBJ2-5	TGTGCCAGTAGTATAGCACGGACTGGGAGAAGGACCCAGTACTTC	CASSIARTGRRTQYF
-	-	TRBV4-1	TRBJ1-4	TGCGCCAGCAGCCCGGGAGGGGCTGCTGAAAAACTGTTTTTT	CASSPGGAAEKLFF
TRBD1	-	TRBV27	TRBJ2-1	TGTGCCAGCAGTTCGGGACAGGGTGGCAATGAGCAGTTCTTC	CASSSGQGGNEQFF
TRBD2	-	TRBV7-9	TRBJ2-1	TGTGCCAGCAGCTCGACTAGCGGGCGCTCCTACAATGAGCAGTTCTTC	CASSSTSGRSYNEQFF
TRBD1	-	TRBV11-2	TRBJ2-5	TGTGCCAGCAGTCCGGGACAGGGGGTTGGTGAGACCCAGTACTTC	CASSPGQGVGETQYF
-	-	TRBV19	TRBJ1-1	TGTGCCAGTAGTAGGGGCGGCACTGAAGCTTTCTTT	CASSRGGTEAFF
TRBD1	-	TRBV5-1	TRBJ2-5	TGCGCCAGCAGCCCAGGGACAGGGGAAGAGACCCAGTACTTC	CASSPGTGEETQYF
TRBD2	-	TRBV28	TRBJ2-7	TGTGCCAGCAGTCCCCCCCGGGGGAGGGGCTACGAGCAGTACTTC	CASSPPRGRGYEQYF
-	-	TRBV27	TRBJ2-3	TGTGCCAGCAGTAACCCTTCACACTACACAGGGTTAAGGCAGTATTTT	CASSNPSHYTGLRQYF